These 15 T cell receptor beta chains share one sample of origin, sequenced in a study of blood T cell repertoires in COVID-19. Data came from immunoSEQ multiplex PCR; TCRdb stores just in-frame clones and leaves some out. Of tens of thousands of clones listed, about 91% are singletons. The sample consisted of peripheral blood. The receptors stem from a man aged 55-75 years with acute or convalescent COVID-19.

The chain carries TRBV5-1 and TRBJ2-7, with TRBD2 matching over 7 bases. V lost 0 bases to trimming and J lost 6 bases; unmatched junction nucleotides: 12. CDR1 is SGHRS and CDR2 is YFSETQ in the germline V gene. The CDR3 has 16 residues. The CDR3 nucleotides are TGCGCCAGCAGCTTGGGGGAGGGACTCAGGGAGTCCGAGCAGTACTTC. Residues: CASSLGEGLRESEQYF.

The gene calls are TRBV7-2 and TRBJ2-1; 8 positions agree with TRBD2. Germline V gene data show CDR1 as SGHTA and CDR2 as FQGNSA. V was clipped by 0 bases and J by 7 bases; unmatched bases: 14. The CDR3 runs to 18 residues. The CDR3 region has the DNA TGTGCCAGCAGCTTAGCGACCCTCGCTAGCGGGCGGCGGAATGAGCAGTTCTTC. Its translation: CASSLATLASGRRNEQFF.

The table lists this clone with a count of one. CDR3 nucleotides: TGTGCCAGCAGTTTATCGAGGGCCGGCACCGGGGAGCTGTTTTTT. Its protein is CASSLSRAGTGELFF. V and J are TRBV28 and TRBJ2-2, with D possibly matching TRBD2 (5 bases). Deletions cut 1 base from V and 4 bases from J, with 10 bases between. This CDR3 is built from 15 residues. CDR1 and CDR2 from the germline V gene are MDHEN and SYDVKM.

The chain recombines TRBV7-9 with TRBJ2-1; TRBD1 agrees at 7 bases. Germline CDR1 reads SEHNR; CDR2 reads FQNEAQ (reference sequence). V dropped 5 bases and J dropped 5; count of bases not matched to a gene: 6. The CDR3 is 14 amino acids. This chain's CDR3 is CASSPQGQNNEQFF. In DNA form, the CDR3 reads TGTGCCAGCAGCCCCCAGGGACAGAACAATGAGCAGTTCTTC.

CDR3 nucleotide sequence: TGCGCCAGCAGTGAGTGGGCCACAGATACGCAGTATTTT. The encoded protein is CASSEWATDTQYF. The genes are TRBV5-1 and TRBJ2-3; D remains unclear. Germline lookup yields CDR1 SGHRS and CDR2 YFSETQ. V lost 5 bases to trimming and J lost 2 bases, with 9 bases between them. The CDR3 length is 13 residues.

The chain carries TRBV10-3 and TRBJ2-5; TRBD1 aligns across 9 bases. CDR3 length: 13 residues. V lost 6 bases to trimming and J lost 4 bases; unmatched junction nucleotides: 3. The germline CDR1 and CDR2 sequences are ENHRY and SYGVKD. CDR3 nucleotide sequence: TGTGCCATCAGCGGACAGGGGCCAGAGACCCAGTACTTC. As protein: CAISGQGPETQYF.

This clone occurred once. The V and J genes are TRBV10-1 and TRBJ2-7; D is perhaps TRBD1 (6 bases). CDR1 and CDR2 from the germline V gene are WNHNN and SYGVQD (reference sequence). There are 13 residues in the CDR3. With 8 bases removed from V and 6 bases from J, the gap between germline ends came to 17 bases. The DNA for the CDR3 is TGCGCCAGCGGGGGCTTCCCGGGGAGCGAGCAGTACTTC. Protein sequence: CASGGFPGSEQYF.

This CDR3 is CASSLRGAPQHF. The CDR3 DNA is TGTGCCAGCAGTTTACGGGGGGCCCCCCAGCATTTT. V and J are TRBV28 and TRBJ1-5; tentative D call: TRBD1 (6 bases). CDR3 size: 12 residues. V dropped 2 bases and J dropped 10 bases, with 9 bases sitting between them. Germline CDR1 reads MDHEN; CDR2 reads SYDVKM.

As for this clone: Germline and junction disagree at one end, which may indicate a read error. The rearrangement links TRBV28 to TRBJ2-7; TRBD2 is a possible D gene (6 bases). Germline CDR1 reads MDHEN; CDR2 reads SYDVKM. This CDR3 has 13 amino acids. DNA of the CDR3: TGTGCCAGCAGACACTCCGGGACGCAGGGCGGGGACTTC. Translation gives CASRHSGTQGGDF. Supplemented by reference TRBV28 and TRBJ2-7, the full variable domain reads DVKVTQSSRYLVKRTGEKVFLECVQDMDHENMFWYRQDPGLGLRLIYFSYDVKMKEKGDIPEGYSVSREKKERFSLILESASTNQTSMYLCASRHSGTQGGDFGPGTRLTVT.

The J gene is TRBJ2-1, the V gene TRBV30, with D uncertain. Trimming cost V 2 bases and J 6 bases, with 11 bases left between them. Germline CDR1 is GTSNPN and CDR2 is SVGIG (reference sequence). The CDR3 covers 13 residues. The CDR3: CAWSFSELNEQFF. CDR3 DNA: TGTGCCTGGAGTTTCAGCGAGCTCAATGAGCAGTTCTTC.

This chain links TRBV28 with TRBJ2-5, with D possibly TRBD2 on 5 matching bases. CDR1 MDHEN and CDR2 SYDVKM come from the germline V gene. CDR3 length equals 14 residues. The ends were cut back, 3 bases at V and 1 base at J, with 9 bases in the middle. DNA of the CDR3: TGTGCCAGCAGTTTTGAGGGAACCCAAGAGACCCAGTACTTC. It codes for CASSFEGTQETQYF.

This sequence joins TRBV10-3 and TRBJ2-7, with TRBD2 matching 7 bases. The CDR3 length is 15 residues. Losses at the gene ends were 6 bases for V and 4 bases for J; bases not matched to a gene: 12. Germline V gene sequence: CDR1 ENHRY, CDR2 SYGVKD. The CDR3 nucleotides are TGTGCCATCAGCCCCTGGGAGGGCGGCGAATACGAGCAGTACTTC. Amino acids: CAISPWEGGEYEQYF.

The V gene is TRBV11-2, the J gene TRBJ1-1, with D possibly TRBD1 on 6 matching bases. The V end was cut by 2 bases, the J end by 5 bases, with 15 bases between. The CDR3 runs 15 residues. Germline V gene sequence: CDR1 SGHAT, CDR2 FQNNGV. The CDR3: CASSLNNGGVTEAFF. The CDR3 DNA reads TGTGCCAGCAGCTTAAATAATGGGGGCGTAACTGAAGCTTTCTTT.

The table lists this clone with a few counts. The chain carries TRBV9 and TRBJ2-1, with D tentatively TRBD2 (6 bases). Trimming took off 4 bases at V and 4 bases at J, with 12 bases between the two ends. The CDR3 has 14 residues. Germline CDR1 SGDLS, CDR2 YYNGEE. The CDR3 sequence: CASSLTSSYNEQFF. CDR3 in DNA: TGTGCCAGCAGCCTGACTAGTTCTTACAATGAGCAGTTCTTC.

The chain joins TRBV29-1 to TRBJ1-2; weak D call: TRBD1 (5 bases). CDR1 and CDR2 from the germline V gene are SQVTM and ANQGSEA. The V end lost 6 bases, the J end lost 2 bases, and 16 bases lay between the germline ends. This CDR3 has 14 amino acids. CDR3 sequence: CSVGVSGGNYGYTF. In nucleotides, the CDR3 is TGCAGCGTAGGGGTATCGGGGGGGAACTATGGCTACACCTTC.